Included here is one TCR beta chain sequence, with context. Other DNA sequences in the same sample also yield this CDR3. The sample originates from a study of blood T cell repertoires in COVID-19. Study-level background: Spain, Italy and the United States supplied samples that represented acute and convalescent COVID-19.

Germline loops: CDR1 SGHAT, CDR2 FQNNGV. The CDR3 loop spans 15 amino acids. Trimming cost V 6 bases and J 3 bases; bases outside gene matches: 7. In the original workflow: Amplification of reference gene primers was used by the study to estimate nucleated cell counts. Sequenced by immunoSEQ multiplex PCR; TCRdb stores in-frame clones only, minus some. V and J calls and clone size follow that table, whereas D and trimming were derived from the DNA. The sample has almost 250,000 clones; around 89% are singletons. The sample taken for sequencing was PBMCs or T cells enriched from blood (not recorded which). The V call is TRBV11-2, the J call TRBJ1-3; 8 positions match TRBD1. The receptor was isolated from a woman in her twenties or thirties who had recovered from COVID-19. The CDR3 protein is CASSQRQGSGNTIYF. The CDR3 coding sequence is TGTGCCAGCAGTCAGAGACAGGGGAGTGGAAACACCATATATTTT.